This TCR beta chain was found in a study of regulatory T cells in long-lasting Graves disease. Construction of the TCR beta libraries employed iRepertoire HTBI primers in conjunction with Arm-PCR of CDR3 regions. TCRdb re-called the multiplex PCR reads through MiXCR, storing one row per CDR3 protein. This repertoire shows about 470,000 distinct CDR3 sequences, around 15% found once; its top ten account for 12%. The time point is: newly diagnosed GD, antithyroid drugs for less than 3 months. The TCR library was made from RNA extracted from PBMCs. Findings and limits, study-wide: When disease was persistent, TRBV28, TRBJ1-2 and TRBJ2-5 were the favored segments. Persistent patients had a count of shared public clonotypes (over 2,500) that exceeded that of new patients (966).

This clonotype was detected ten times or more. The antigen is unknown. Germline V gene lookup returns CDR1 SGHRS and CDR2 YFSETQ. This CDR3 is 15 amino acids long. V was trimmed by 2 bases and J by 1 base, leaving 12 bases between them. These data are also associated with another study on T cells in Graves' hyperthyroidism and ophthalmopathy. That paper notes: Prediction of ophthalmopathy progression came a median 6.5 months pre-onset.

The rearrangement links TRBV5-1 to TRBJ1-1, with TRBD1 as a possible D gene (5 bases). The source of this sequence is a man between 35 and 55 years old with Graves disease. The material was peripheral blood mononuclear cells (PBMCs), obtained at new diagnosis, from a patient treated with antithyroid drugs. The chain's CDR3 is CASSFGGGTNTEAFF. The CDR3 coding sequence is TGCGCCAGCAGCTTCGGGGGAGGGACGAACACTGAAGCTTTCTTT.